This is a list of T cell receptor beta chains from one sample in a study of control samples from healthy donors and cancer patients. TCRdb's table, derived via immunoSEQ multiplex PCR, lists solely in-frame clones and lacks some. The profile shows some 110,000 clones, 93% of them singletons. Sequencing was performed on blood. Receptors originate from a man between 25 and 39 years old in good health. Each CDR3 is given with its conserved first and last residue. The D gene is left open where the match is weak. The listing skips clone size in some rows; elsewhere it reads once, few, many or a size class.

clone_size: NA; d_call: NA; v_call: TRBV4-1; j_call: TRBJ1-6; cdr3_aa: CASSQEIGPGSPLHF; cdr3_nt: TGCGCCAGCAGCCAAGAGATAGGGCCAGGCTCACCCCTCCACTTT
clone_size: NA; d_call: TRBD1; v_call: TRBV25-1; j_call: TRBJ1-2; cdr3_aa: CASSELGTGGVEGYTF; cdr3_nt: TGTGCCAGCAGTGAACTAGGGACAGGGGGCGTAGAGGGCTACACCTTC
clone_size: few; d_call: NA; v_call: TRBV27; j_call: TRBJ1-1; cdr3_aa: CASSPTQDSAEAFF; cdr3_nt: TGTGCCAGCAGCCCCACACAGGACTCGGCTGAAGCTTTCTTT
clone_size: NA; d_call: NA; v_call: TRBV28; j_call: TRBJ2-7; cdr3_aa: CASSLLREAFYEQYF; cdr3_nt: TGTGCCAGCAGTCTTCTCAGGGAAGCCTTCTACGAGCAGTACTTC
clone_size: once; d_call: NA; v_call: TRBV12-5; j_call: TRBJ1-1; cdr3_aa: CASGLRTEGTEAFF; cdr3_nt: TGTGCTAGTGGTTTAAGAACAGAGGGGACTGAAGCTTTCTTT
clone_size: NA; d_call: TRBD1; v_call: TRBV6-5; j_call: TRBJ1-2; cdr3_aa: CASGTGGSNYGYTF; cdr3_nt: TGTGCCAGTGGGACAGGGGGCAGCAACTATGGCTACACCTTC
clone_size: NA; d_call: TRBD2; v_call: TRBV14; j_call: TRBJ2-7; cdr3_aa: CASSPRRSRLASSYEQYF; cdr3_nt: TGTGCCAGCAGCCCCAGGCGGAGTCGACTAGCCTCCTCCTACGAGCAGTACTTC
clone_size: NA; d_call: TRBD1; v_call: TRBV5-5; j_call: TRBJ1-1; cdr3_aa: CASTTGQEGFF; cdr3_nt: TGTGCCAGCACAACTGGACAGGAGGGTTTCTTT
clone_size: NA; d_call: NA; v_call: TRBV2; j_call: TRBJ2-6; cdr3_aa: CASSPEGPGPLGGANVLTF; cdr3_nt: TGTGCCAGCAGCCCAGAAGGGCCAGGTCCGTTAGGAGGGGCCAACGTCCTGACTTTC
clone_size: NA; d_call: TRBD1; v_call: TRBV6-6; j_call: TRBJ2-5; cdr3_aa: CASSPTGHETQYF; cdr3_nt: TGTGCCAGCAGCCCGACAGGGCATGAGACCCAGTACTTC
clone_size: NA; d_call: NA; v_call: TRBV19; j_call: TRBJ1-5; cdr3_aa: CASSMWRSPGGGQPQHF; cdr3_nt: TGTGCCAGTAGTATGTGGAGGAGCCCGGGGGGCGGGCAGCCCCAGCATTTT
clone_size: NA; d_call: NA; v_call: TRBV6-5; j_call: TRBJ1-3; cdr3_aa: CAACEVFSGNTIYF; cdr3_nt: TGTGCCGCATGCGAGGTATTCTCTGGAAACACCATATATTTT
clone_size: NA; d_call: NA; v_call: TRBV11-2; j_call: TRBJ1-2; cdr3_aa: CASMLIPPGANYGYTF; cdr3_nt: TGTGCCAGCATGCTGATTCCACCGGGGGCGAACTATGGCTACACCTTC
clone_size: NA; d_call: NA; v_call: TRBV3-1/TRBV3-2; j_call: TRBJ2-1; cdr3_aa: CASSQGTGQFF; cdr3_nt: TGTGCCAGCAGCCAAGGTACCGGGCAGTTCTTC
clone_size: NA; d_call: TRBD1; v_call: TRBV7-9; j_call: TRBJ1-4; cdr3_aa: CASSDRTGGAPNEKLFF; cdr3_nt: TGTGCCAGCAGCGATAGGACAGGGGGCGCCCCTAATGAAAAACTGTTTTTT
clone_size: NA; d_call: NA; v_call: TRBV7-9; j_call: TRBJ2-5; cdr3_aa: CASSLLGGQETQYF; cdr3_nt: TGTGCCAGCAGCTTACTGGGGGGCCAAGAGACCCAGTACTTC
clone_size: NA; d_call: TRBD2; v_call: TRBV7-2; j_call: TRBJ2-3; cdr3_aa: CASSLENALAGFTDTQYF; cdr3_nt: TGTGCCAGCAGCTTAGAAAATGCGCTAGCGGGGTTCACAGATACGCAGTATTTT
clone_size: NA; d_call: TRBD1; v_call: TRBV27; j_call: TRBJ1-4; cdr3_aa: CASKPEAGGGEKLFF; cdr3_nt: TGTGCCAGCAAGCCGGAGGCAGGGGGGGGTGAAAAACTGTTTTTT
clone_size: NA; d_call: NA; v_call: TRBV5-1; j_call: TRBJ1-2; cdr3_aa: CASSVRSSGATSRGYTF; cdr3_nt: TGCGCCAGCAGCGTAAGATCTTCAGGGGCCACTTCGAGGGGCTACACCTTC
clone_size: once; d_call: TRBD2; v_call: TRBV6-1; j_call: TRBJ2-2; cdr3_aa: CASSDSLAGGGFAGELFF; cdr3_nt: TGTGCCAGCAGTGATTCCCTAGCGGGGGGAGGTTTCGCCGGGGAGCTGTTTTTT
clone_size: NA; d_call: TRBD1; v_call: TRBV10-3; j_call: TRBJ2-3; cdr3_aa: CAIRGGQITDTQYF; cdr3_nt: TGTGCCATCAGAGGGGGACAGATCACAGATACGCAGTATTTT
clone_size: NA; d_call: TRBD1; v_call: TRBV6-5; j_call: TRBJ1-1; cdr3_aa: CASRSPGTGGTEAFF; cdr3_nt: TGTGCCAGCAGATCCCCAGGGACAGGGGGTACTGAAGCTTTCTTT
clone_size: NA; d_call: TRBD1; v_call: TRBV2; j_call: TRBJ1-2; cdr3_aa: CASRLGQGDGYTF; cdr3_nt: TGTGCCAGCAGACTCGGACAGGGTGACGGCTACACCTTC
clone_size: NA; d_call: NA; v_call: TRBV20-1; j_call: TRBJ1-5; cdr3_aa: CSASDQPQHF; cdr3_nt: TGCAGTGCTAGCGATCAGCCCCAGCATTTT
clone_size: NA; d_call: NA; v_call: TRBV9; j_call: TRBJ1-2; cdr3_aa: CASSGEGSAYGYTF; cdr3_nt: TGTGCCAGCAGCGGAGAGGGTTCGGCCTATGGCTACACCTTC
clone_size: NA; d_call: TRBD1; v_call: TRBV5-6; j_call: TRBJ1-1; cdr3_aa: CASSLGTGGRYTEAFF; cdr3_nt: TGTGCCAGCAGCCTCGGGACAGGGGGCAGATACACTGAAGCTTTCTTT
clone_size: once; d_call: TRBD2; v_call: TRBV24-1; j_call: TRBJ2-1; cdr3_aa: CATSDLSGGAYNEQFF; cdr3_nt: TGTGCCACCAGTGATTTAAGCGGGGGGGCCTACAATGAGCAGTTCTTC
clone_size: NA; d_call: NA; v_call: TRBV11-2; j_call: TRBJ2-3; cdr3_aa: CASSLRAIGTQYF; cdr3_nt: TGTGCCAGCAGCTTACGAGCTATAGGTACGCAGTATTTT
clone_size: NA; d_call: NA; v_call: TRBV9; j_call: TRBJ1-2; cdr3_aa: CASSAGQTNYGYTF; cdr3_nt: TGTGCCAGCAGCGCTGGACAGACTAACTATGGCTACACCTTC
clone_size: NA; d_call: NA; v_call: TRBV7-2; j_call: TRBJ1-6; cdr3_aa: CASSLGPNNSPLHF; cdr3_nt: TGTGCCAGCAGCTTGGGGCCTAATAATTCACCCCTCCACTTT
clone_size: NA; d_call: NA; v_call: TRBV7-6; j_call: TRBJ2-3; cdr3_aa: CASSLDVGAAGVTQYF; cdr3_nt: TGTGCCAGCAGCTTAGATGTCGGGGCGGCTGGTGTTACGCAGTATTTT
clone_size: NA; d_call: NA; v_call: TRBV1; j_call: TRBJ2-3; cdr3_aa: CTSSQEVERGAPSTDTQYF; cdr3_nt: TGCACCAGCAGCCAAGAGGTCGAGCGGGGGGCACCAAGCACAGATACGCAGTATTTT
clone_size: NA; d_call: NA; v_call: TRBV19; j_call: TRBJ1-5; cdr3_aa: CASSGRVGQLPQPQHF; cdr3_nt: TGTGCCAGTAGTGGTCGGGTGGGGCAACTACCCCAGCCCCAGCATTTT
clone_size: NA; d_call: NA; v_call: TRBV27; j_call: TRBJ1-2; cdr3_aa: CASSLSGATEYGYTF; cdr3_nt: TGTGCCAGCAGTTTGTCGGGGGCAACGGAATATGGCTACACCTTC
clone_size: NA; d_call: NA; v_call: TRBV7-8; j_call: TRBJ1-1; cdr3_aa: CASSPSGTWGFDTEAFF; cdr3_nt: TGTGCCAGCAGCCCTAGTGGGACTTGGGGATTCGACACTGAAGCTTTCTTT
clone_size: NA; d_call: TRBD2; v_call: TRBV4-2; j_call: TRBJ2-5; cdr3_aa: CASSQGQRGGRETQYF; cdr3_nt: TGTGCCAGCAGCCAAGGCCAGCGGGGGGGTAGGGAGACCCAGTACTTC
clone_size: NA; d_call: TRBD1; v_call: TRBV24-1; j_call: TRBJ1-2; cdr3_aa: CATSGPGQGFYGYTF; cdr3_nt: TGTGCCACCAGTGGTCCGGGACAGGGATTTTATGGCTACACCTTC
clone_size: NA; d_call: TRBD2; v_call: TRBV6-1; j_call: TRBJ2-1; cdr3_aa: CASSEAASGGFRNEQFF; cdr3_nt: TGTGCCAGCAGTGAAGCAGCTAGCGGGGGCTTCAGGAATGAGCAGTTCTTC
clone_size: once; d_call: TRBD2; v_call: TRBV27; j_call: TRBJ2-3; cdr3_aa: CASSLASSGVAFTDTQYF; cdr3_nt: TGTGCCAGCAGTTTAGCCTCTAGCGGGGTGGCTTTCACAGATACGCAGTATTTT
clone_size: NA; d_call: NA; v_call: TRBV5-1; j_call: TRBJ1-1; cdr3_aa: CASSLGPLTGDPGGTEAFF; cdr3_nt: TGCGCCAGCAGCTTAGGGCCTCTTACAGGCGACCCCGGGGGCACTGAAGCTTTCTTT
clone_size: NA; d_call: NA; v_call: TRBV19; j_call: TRBJ2-1; cdr3_aa: CASSRHGSGGRNNEQFF; cdr3_nt: TGTGCCAGTAGCCGTCATGGGTCGGGGGGCCGAAACAATGAGCAGTTCTTC
clone_size: NA; d_call: NA; v_call: TRBV6-4; j_call: TRBJ2-3; cdr3_aa: CASSPGEVGRDTQYF; cdr3_nt: TGTGCCAGCAGTCCAGGGGAAGTAGGGCGAGATACGCAGTATTTT
clone_size: NA; d_call: NA; v_call: TRBV7-9; j_call: TRBJ2-5; cdr3_aa: CASSLSPGETQYF; cdr3_nt: TGTGCCAGCAGCTTATCGCCAGGGGAGACCCAGTACTTC
clone_size: NA; d_call: NA; v_call: TRBV5-1; j_call: TRBJ1-2; cdr3_aa: CASSWISGTGFNYGYTF; cdr3_nt: TGCGCCAGCAGCTGGATTTCCGGGACGGGCTTTAACTATGGCTACACCTTC
clone_size: NA; d_call: NA; v_call: TRBV27; j_call: TRBJ1-2; cdr3_aa: CASSSTELLALYGYTF; cdr3_nt: TGTGCCAGCAGTTCTACAGAGCTCTTGGCCCTCTATGGCTACACCTTC
clone_size: NA; d_call: NA; v_call: TRBV24-1; j_call: TRBJ1-2; cdr3_aa: CATSDPRGRGYTF; cdr3_nt: TGTGCCACCAGTGACCCAAGGGGTAGGGGCTACACCTTC
clone_size: once; d_call: NA; v_call: TRBV27; j_call: TRBJ2-3; cdr3_aa: CASSSDRPTDTQYF; cdr3_nt: TGTGCCAGCAGTTCCGACAGACCCACAGATACGCAGTATTTT
clone_size: NA; d_call: NA; v_call: TRBV2; j_call: TRBJ1-5; cdr3_aa: CASRDFWPQHF; cdr3_nt: TGTGCCAGCAGGGATTTTTGGCCCCAGCATTTT